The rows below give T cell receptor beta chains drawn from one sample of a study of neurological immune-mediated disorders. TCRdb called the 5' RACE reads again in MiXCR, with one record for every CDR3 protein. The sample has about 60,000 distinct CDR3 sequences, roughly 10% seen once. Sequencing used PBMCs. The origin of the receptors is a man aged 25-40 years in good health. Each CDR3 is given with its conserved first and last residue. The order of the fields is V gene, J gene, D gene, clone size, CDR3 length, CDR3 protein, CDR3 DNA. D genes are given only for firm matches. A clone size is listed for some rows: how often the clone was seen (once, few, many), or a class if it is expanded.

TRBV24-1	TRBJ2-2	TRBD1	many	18	CATSDLTPGQGIIGELFF	TGTGCCACCAGTGATTTGACGCCGGGACAGGGCATCATCGGGGAGCTGTTTTTT
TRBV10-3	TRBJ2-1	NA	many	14	CAISEPTGSWEQFF	TGTGCCATCAGTGAGCCCACCGGGAGCTGGGAGCAGTTCTTC
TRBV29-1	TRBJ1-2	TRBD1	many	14	CSVTGGRIDYGYTF	TGCAGCGTGACAGGGGGCAGGATTGACTATGGCTACACCTTC
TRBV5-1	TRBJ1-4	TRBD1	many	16	CASSLVPGTDNEKLFF	TGCGCCAGCAGCTTGGTTCCCGGGACAGACAATGAAAAACTGTTTTTT
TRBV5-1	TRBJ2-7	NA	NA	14	CASSRRGTAYEQYF	TGCGCCAGCAGCCGACGGGGCACAGCCTACGAACAGTACTTC
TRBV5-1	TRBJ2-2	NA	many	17	CASSPKVGQRNTGELFF	TGCGCCAGCAGCCCTAAAGTCGGGCAGCGAAACACCGGGGAGCTGTTTTTT
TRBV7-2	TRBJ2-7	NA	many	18	CASSFGRGLRISSYEQYF	TGTGCCAGCAGCTTCGGTCGGGGACTGCGAATCAGCTCCTACGAGCAGTACTTC
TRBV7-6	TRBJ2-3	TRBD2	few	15	CASSSGRSYTDTQYF	TGTGCCAGCTCTAGCGGGAGGTCTTACACAGATACGCAGTATTTT
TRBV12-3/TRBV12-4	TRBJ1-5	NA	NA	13	CASSPGGYQPQHF	TGTGCCAGCTCCCCGGGAGGGTATCAGCCCCAGCATTTT
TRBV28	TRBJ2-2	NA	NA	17	CASSLGDLGAGTGELFF	TGTGCCAGCAGTTTAGGGGACTTGGGCGCGGGCACCGGGGAGCTGTTTTTT
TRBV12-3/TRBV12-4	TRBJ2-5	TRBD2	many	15	CASSVSGRGEETQYF	TGTGCCAGCAGTGTGAGCGGGAGAGGGGAAGAGACCCAGTACTTC
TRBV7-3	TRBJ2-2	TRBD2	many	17	CASSPTTSGRADGELFF	TGTGCCAGCAGCCCAACGACTAGCGGGAGGGCGGACGGGGAGCTGTTTTTT
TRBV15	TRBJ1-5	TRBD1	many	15	CATSTGGSNNQPQHF	TGTGCCACCAGCACAGGGGGTAGTAACAATCAGCCCCAGCATTTT
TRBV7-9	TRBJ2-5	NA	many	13	CAVRPQGRETQYF	TGTGCCGTCCGGCCCCAGGGAAGAGAGACCCAGTACTTC
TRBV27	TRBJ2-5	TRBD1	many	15	CASSSLDRGKETQYF	TGTGCCAGCAGTTCCTTGGACAGGGGAAAAGAGACCCAGTACTTC
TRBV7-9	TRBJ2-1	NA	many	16	CASSPPRDASYNEQFF	TGTGCCAGCAGCCCTCCCAGGGACGCCTCCTACAATGAGCAGTTCTTC
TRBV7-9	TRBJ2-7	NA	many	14	CASSPRDHSYEQYF	TGTGCCAGCAGCCCTCGGGACCATAGCTACGAGCAGTACTTC
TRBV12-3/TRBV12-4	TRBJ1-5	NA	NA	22	CATTRGETQYFGPGNSNQPQHF	NA
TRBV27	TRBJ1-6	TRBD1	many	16	CASRIQGASYNSPLHF	TGTGCCAGCAGGATACAGGGGGCTAGCTATAATTCACCCCTCCACTTT
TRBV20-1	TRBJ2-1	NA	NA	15	CSSSPFWASVGEQFF	TGCAGTTCTAGTCCCTTTTGGGCTAGCGTGGGTGAGCAGTTCTTC
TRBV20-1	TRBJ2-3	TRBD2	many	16	CSAPIAGGSSTDTQYF	TGCAGTGCACCCATAGCGGGAGGGTCTAGCACAGATACGCAGTATTTT
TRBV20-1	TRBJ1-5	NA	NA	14	CSARDFARNQPQHF	TGCAGTGCTAGAGATTTCGCCAGGAATCAGCCCCAGCATTTT
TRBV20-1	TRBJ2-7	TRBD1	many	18	CSAIRPPGTGGTNYEQYF	TGCAGTGCCATTCGCCCGCCCGGGACAGGGGGTACAAACTACGAGCAGTACTTC
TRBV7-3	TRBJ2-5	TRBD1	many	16	CASSLGGQGAVETQYF	TGTGCCAGCAGCTTAGGAGGACAGGGGGCAGTTGAGACCCAGTACTTC
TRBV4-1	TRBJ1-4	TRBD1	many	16	CASSQAPGGIGEKLFF	TGCGCCAGCAGCCAAGCTCCAGGGGGTATCGGGGAAAAACTGTTTTTT
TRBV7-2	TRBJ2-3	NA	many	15	CASSIRGGRTDTQYF	TGTGCCAGCAGCATCAGGGGGGGCCGCACAGATACGCAGTATTTT
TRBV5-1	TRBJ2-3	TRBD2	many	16	CASSWGTSGSPDTQYF	TGCGCCAGCAGCTGGGGGACTAGCGGGAGCCCAGATACGCAGTATTTT
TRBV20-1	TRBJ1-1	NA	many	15	CSAREMAGGIAEAFF	TGCAGTGCTAGGGAAATGGCAGGAGGGATTGCTGAAGCTTTCTTT
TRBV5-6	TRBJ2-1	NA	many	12	CASSLISGDRFF	TGTGCCAGCAGCTTGATATCGGGAGATCGGTTCTTC
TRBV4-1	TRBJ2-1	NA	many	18	CASSHPTGRAASYNEQFF	TGCGCCAGCAGCCATCCTACGGGACGAGCGGCCTCCTACAATGAGCAGTTCTTC
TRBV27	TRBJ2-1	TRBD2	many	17	CASSLGLAGFSYNEQFF	TGTGCCAGCAGTTTAGGCCTAGCGGGGTTCTCCTACAATGAGCAGTTCTTC
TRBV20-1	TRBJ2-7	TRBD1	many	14	CSAIEDRAYYEQYF	TGCAGTGCGATCGAGGACAGGGCTTACTACGAGCAGTACTTC
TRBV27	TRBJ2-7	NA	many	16	CASSLLGASGTYEQYF	TGTGCCAGCAGTTTACTGGGGGCTAGCGGTACCTACGAGCAGTACTTC
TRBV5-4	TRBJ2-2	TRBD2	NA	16	CASSPGLAGEAGELFF	TGTGCCAGCAGCCCCGGACTAGCGGGAGAAGCAGGGGAGCTCTTTTTT
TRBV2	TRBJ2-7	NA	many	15	CASSEGVGSAYEQYF	TGTGCCAGCAGTGAAGGGGTAGGCAGTGCATACGAGCAGTACTTC
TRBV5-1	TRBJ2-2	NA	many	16	CASSFATQGFDGELFF	TGCGCCAGCAGCTTCGCTACCCAGGGGTTTGACGGGGAGCTGTTTTTT
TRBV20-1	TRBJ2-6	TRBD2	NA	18	CSASTEGSGSTGANVLTF	TGCAGTGCTAGTACGGAGGGTAGCGGGAGTACTGGGGCCAACGTCCTGACTTTC
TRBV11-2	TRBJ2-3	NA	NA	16	CASSPVGGSRTDTQYF	TGTGCCAGCAGCCCCGTCGGAGGCTCAAGGACAGATACGCAGTATTTT
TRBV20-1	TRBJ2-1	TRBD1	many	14	CSANRGSSYNEQFF	TGCAGTGCAAACAGGGGGAGCTCCTACAATGAGCAGTTCTTC
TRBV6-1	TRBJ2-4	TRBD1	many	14	CASSGDRGRSIQYF	TGTGCCAGCAGTGGGGACAGGGGGAGAAGCATTCAGTACTTC
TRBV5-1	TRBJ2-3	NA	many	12	CASSSNTDTQYF	TGCGCCAGCAGCAGTAACACAGATACGCAGTATTTT
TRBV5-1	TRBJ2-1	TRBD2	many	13	CASTSGAYNEQFF	TGCGCCAGCACGAGCGGGGCCTACAATGAGCAGTTCTTC
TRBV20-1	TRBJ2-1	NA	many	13	CSASSTSKNEQFF	TGCAGTGCTAGTAGTACCTCGAAGAATGAGCAGTTCTTC
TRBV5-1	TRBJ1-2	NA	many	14	CASSLAPGNYGYTF	TGCGCCAGCAGCTTGGCCCCAGGCAACTATGGCTACACCTTC
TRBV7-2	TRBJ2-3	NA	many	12	CASSPRTDTQYF	TGTGCCAGCAGCCCCCGCACAGATACGCAGTATTTT
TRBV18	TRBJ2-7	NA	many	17	CASSPWDGEQHTYEQYF	TGTGCCAGCTCACCTTGGGACGGAGAGCAACACACCTACGAGCAGTACTTC
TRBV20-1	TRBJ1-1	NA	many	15	CSAREGIKGMDGAFF	TGCAGTGCTAGAGAGGGGATTAAGGGGATGGACGGAGCTTTCTTT
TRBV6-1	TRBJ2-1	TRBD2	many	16	CASSVGKREGNNEQFF	TGTGCCAGCAGTGTGGGTAAGCGGGAAGGTAACAATGAGCAGTTCTTC
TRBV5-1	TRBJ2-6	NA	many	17	CASSLVGWISGANVLTF	TGCGCCAGCAGCTTGGTGGGTTGGATCTCTGGGGCCAACGTCCTGACTTTC
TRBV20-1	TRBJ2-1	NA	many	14	CSSAPGLPYNEQFF	TGCAGTTCCGCGCCGGGACTGCCATACAATGAGCAGTTCTTC
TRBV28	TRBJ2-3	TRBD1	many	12	CASTDRDDTQYF	TGTGCCAGCACCGACAGGGATGATACGCAGTATTTT
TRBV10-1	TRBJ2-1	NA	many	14	CASSVGSLGDEQFF	TGCGCCAGCAGTGTGGGGTCTCTTGGGGATGAGCAGTTCTTC
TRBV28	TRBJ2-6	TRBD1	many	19	CASSSRTGKGLSGANVLTF	TGTGCCAGCAGTTCACGGACAGGGAAGGGTTTGAGTGGGGCCAACGTCCTGACTTTC